This T cell receptor beta chain was sequenced in a study of OX40 agonist ivuxolimab in advanced cancers. In regard to this clone: Its antigen is not known.

Profiling relied on immunoSEQ multiplex PCR, and the TCRdb table lists in-frame clones only, not all of them. This repertoire shows some 80,000 clones, 70% to 90% found once; its top ten account for 0.65% to 0.8%. Study observations and caveats: The study found that CD8+ T cells averaged more expanded clones than CD4+.

V was cut by 4 bases and J by 5 bases, with 9 bases left in between. This CDR3 contains 14 residues. CDR1 MNHNY and CDR2 SVGAGI come from the germline V gene (reference sequence). Sequencing used CD4+ or CD8+ T cells sorted from blood, obtained in a trial of the OX40 agonist ivuxolimab. The sequence was obtained from an adult with an advanced solid tumor such as melanoma, head and neck, liver or kidney cancer. V is TRBV6-6 and J is TRBJ1-6; D may be TRBD1 (5 bases). The DNA of the CDR3 is TGTGCCAGCAGTTCAAGGGACGATAATTCACCCCTCCACTTT. It codes for CASSSRDDNSPLHF.